A single sample gave rise to the 7 T cell receptor beta chains below, sequenced in a study of PD-1 blockade in classical Hodgkin lymphoma. Time point denoted: cycle 4 day 1 (C4D1), after 6 weeks of nivolumab. All patients experienced relapse after autologous stem cell transplantation, and brentuximab vedotin exposure was variable. Clones were read by immunoSEQ multiplex PCR, and TCRdb kept only the in-frame ones, dropping some. Here the sample spans tens of thousands of clones, 77% being singletons. Specimen: peripheral blood mononuclear cells (PBMCs), collected before the fourth cycle of nivolumab. The receptors here all came from a human donor with classical Hodgkin lymphoma.

V and J are TRBV4-3 and TRBJ2-2; D is unresolved. CDR1 LGHNA and CDR2 YSLEER come from the germline V gene. V lost 1 base and J lost 5, with 2 bases in between. The CDR3 runs to 12 residues. The chain's CDR3 is CASSQVTGELFF. The CDR3 bases are TGCGCCAGCAGCCAAGTGACCGGGGAGCTGTTTTTT.

Only one count was recorded for this clone. V is TRBV5-1 and J is TRBJ2-7; D may match TRBD1 or TRBD2 (5 bases each). Germline assignment: CDR1 SGHRS and CDR2 YFSETQ. The V end was cut by 4 bases, the J end by 4 bases, with 12 bases between. This CDR3 region has 13 residues. The CDR3 loop is CASSLWGPYEQYF. The CDR3 DNA sequence: TGCGCCAGCAGCCTCTGGGGACCATACGAGCAGTACTTC.

The chain employs TRBV14 and TRBJ2-1, with 7 bases lining up with TRBD2. The CDR3 is made up of 15 amino acids. Trimming removed 0 bases from V and 2 bases from J; junction bases left unmatched: 1. Per germline, CDR1 SGHDN and CDR2 FVKESK. The CDR3 reads CASSQDRGAYNEQFF. The CDR3 nucleotides read TGTGCCAGCAGCCAAGACCGGGGGGCCTACAATGAGCAGTTCTTC.

V gene TRBV27 combines with J gene TRBJ2-5, with 9 nucleotides matching TRBD1. V dropped 9 bases and J dropped 11; count of bases not matched to a gene: 13. CDR1 is MNHEY, CDR2 SMNVEV, per germline (reference sequence). CDR3 length equals 13 residues. Written as DNA, the CDR3 is TGTGCCAGTCGGGACAGGGCCTTTTCGGTTCAGTACTTC. It is translated as CASRDRAFSVQYF.

The chain is built from TRBV5-1 and TRBJ2-1, with D hard to call. CDR1 SGHRS and CDR2 YFSETQ come from the germline V gene. CDR3 length: 12 residues. V was cut by 2 bases and J by 7 bases, with 7 bases left in between. DNA for the CDR3: TGCGCCAGCAGCTTTCCAGGAAATGAGCAGTTCTTC. It is translated as CASSFPGNEQFF.

This sequence joins TRBV20-1 and TRBJ2-5; the D gene is possibly TRBD2 (6 bases). Trimming left V 8 bases short and J 4 bases short, with 11 bases between. The CDR3 spans 11 residues. CDR1 is DFQATT and CDR2 is SNEGSKA in the germline V gene (reference sequence). The CDR3 nucleotides are TGCAGTTCTTTGGGGGGAGAGACCCAGTACTTC. Protein sequence: CSSLGGETQYF.

This chain joins TRBV2 and TRBJ2-5; the D is unclear. Trimming stripped 2 bases from V and 5 bases from J, with 6 bases between. CDR3 size: 12 residues. Germline V lookup: CDR1 SNHLY, CDR2 FYNNEI. Here the CDR3 DNA reads TGTGCCAGCAGTGAACAAGGGGAGACCCAGTACTTC. Its protein is CASSEQGETQYF. The full variable domain, completed using reference TRBV2 and TRBJ2-5, is EPEVTQTPSHQVTQMGQEVILRCVPISNHLYFYWYRQILGQKVEFLVSFYNNEISEKSEIFDDQFSVERPDGSNFTLKIRSTKLEDSAMYFCASSEQGETQYFGPGTRLLVL.